Reported below is one T cell receptor (beta chain). The ends lost 4 bases at V and 5 bases at J; junction bases unmatched: 11. CDR3 length: 16 residues. The germline V gene encodes CDR1 MNHNY and CDR2 SVGAGI (reference sequence). TCRdb recomputed calls from the RT-PCR reads with MiXCR, one row per CDR3 protein. The data show hundreds of thousands of distinct CDR3 sequences, with 13% to 15% seen just once and 3% to 4.5% held by the top ten. Input material: memory CD4+ T cells from blood. The chain uses TRBV6-6 and TRBJ2-5; 9 nucleotides align to TRBD1. This receptor was taken from a female donor in good health, serving as a healthy control. The CDR3 protein is CASSSPSGTGMETQYF. CDR3 in DNA: TGTGCCAGCAGTTCCCCGTCGGGGACAGGGATGGAGACCCAGTACTTC.